Sequencing of this T cell receptor beta chain was carried out in a study of early T cells in non-severe SARS-CoV-2 infection. Study observations and caveats: VDJdb matching skewed toward anti-spike CD8 responses, missing private and CD4 specificities.

Of note for this clonotype: Its antigen remains unidentified.

As part of library construction, unique molecular identifiers were attached to individual cDNA molecules. TCRdb analysed the 5' RACE reads with MiXCR anew, one entry per CDR3 protein. The sample records over 75,000 distinct CDR3 sequences, approximately 13% being singletons. Sample: whole blood. This TCR derives from an adult who was a healthcare worker with PCR-confirmed SARS-CoV-2 infection or an uninfected control (not recorded which).

The CDR3 DNA follows: TGCGCCAGCAGCTTGGCCCAGACAGGGGAAATAGGATGGTACACCGGGGAGCTGTTTTTT. It translates to CASSLAQTGEIGWYTGELFF. The rearrangement uses TRBV5-1 and TRBJ2-2, with 8 bases matching TRBD1. CDR3 size: 20 residues. Germline CDR1 and CDR2: SGHRS and YFSETQ. Losses at the gene ends were 0 bases for V and 3 bases for J; bases not matched to a gene: 16.